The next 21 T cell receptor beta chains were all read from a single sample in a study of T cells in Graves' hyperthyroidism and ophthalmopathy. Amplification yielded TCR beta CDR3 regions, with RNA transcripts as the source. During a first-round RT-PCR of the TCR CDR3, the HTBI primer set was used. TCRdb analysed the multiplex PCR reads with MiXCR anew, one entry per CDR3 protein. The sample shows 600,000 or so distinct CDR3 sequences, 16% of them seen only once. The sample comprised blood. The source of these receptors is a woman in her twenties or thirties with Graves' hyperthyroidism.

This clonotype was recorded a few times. CDR3 coding DNA: TGTGCCATCAGTGATTGGAATGAGCAGTTCTTC. It yields the protein CAISDWNEQFF. The gene calls are TRBV10-3 and TRBJ2-1; the D is unclear. The CDR3 is 11 amino acids. The germline V gene encodes CDR1 ENHRY and CDR2 SYGVKD. V shed 3 bases and J shed 7 bases, with 4 bases lying between them.

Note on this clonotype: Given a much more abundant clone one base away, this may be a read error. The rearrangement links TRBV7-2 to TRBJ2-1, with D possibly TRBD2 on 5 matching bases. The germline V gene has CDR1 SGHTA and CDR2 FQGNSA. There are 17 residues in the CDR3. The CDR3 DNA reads TGTGCCAGCAGCTCTAGTGGCGGGTGGGCCCGGGCCAATGAGCTGTTCTTC. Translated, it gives CASSSSGGWARANELFF.

CDR3 loop: CASSLALLDSGGTQYF. In DNA, the CDR3 is TGCGCCAGCAGCTTGGCTTTGCTAGATAGCGGTGGGACCCAGTACTTC. The genes are TRBV5-1 and TRBJ2-5; a weak D match, TRBD2 (6 bases). The CDR3 has 16 amino acids. The V end was cut by 0 bases, the J end by 7 bases, with 19 bases between. Germline loops: CDR1 SGHRS, CDR2 YFSETQ.

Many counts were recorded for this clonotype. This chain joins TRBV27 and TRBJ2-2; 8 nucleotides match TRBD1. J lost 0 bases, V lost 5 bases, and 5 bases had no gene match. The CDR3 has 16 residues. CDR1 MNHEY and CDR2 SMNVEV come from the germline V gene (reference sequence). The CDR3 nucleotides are TGTGCCAGCAGTAAAGACAGGGGCGCGAACACCGGGGAGCTGTTTTTT. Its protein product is CASSKDRGANTGELFF.

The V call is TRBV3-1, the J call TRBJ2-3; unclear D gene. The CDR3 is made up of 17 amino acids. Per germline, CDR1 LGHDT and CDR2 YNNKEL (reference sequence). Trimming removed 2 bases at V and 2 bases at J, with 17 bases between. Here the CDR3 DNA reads TGTGCCAGCAGCCAACCATACACGAACCCCCACACAGATACGCAGTATTTT. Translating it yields CASSQPYTNPHTDTQYF.

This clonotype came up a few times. Here the CDR3 reads CASSKIAGPQETQYF. Written as DNA, the CDR3 is TGTGCCAGCAGCAAGATCGCAGGTCCCCAAGAGACCCAGTACTTC. The rearrangement links TRBV9 to TRBJ2-5; unclear D gene. The CDR3 has 15 amino acids. Trimming took 4 bases from V and 1 from J, leaving 14 bases between them. Germline assignment: CDR1 SGDLS and CDR2 YYNGEE.

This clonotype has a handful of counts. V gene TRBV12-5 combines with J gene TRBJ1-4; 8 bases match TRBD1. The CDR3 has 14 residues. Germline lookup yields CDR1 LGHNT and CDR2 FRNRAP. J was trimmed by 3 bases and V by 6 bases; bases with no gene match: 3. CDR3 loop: CASGAGGSNEKLFF. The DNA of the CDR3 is TGTGCTAGTGGGGCAGGGGGCTCTAATGAAAAACTGTTTTTT.

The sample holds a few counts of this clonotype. The CDR3, as DNA: TGCAGTCAATGTGGAAACACCATATATTTT. It codes for CSQCGNTIYF. V and J are TRBV20-1 and TRBJ1-3; D unresolved. The germline V and J ends were trimmed by 8 bases and 3 bases, with 5 bases remaining between them. The CDR3 extends over 10 amino acids. Germline lookup yields CDR1 DFQATT and CDR2 SNEGSKA (reference sequence).

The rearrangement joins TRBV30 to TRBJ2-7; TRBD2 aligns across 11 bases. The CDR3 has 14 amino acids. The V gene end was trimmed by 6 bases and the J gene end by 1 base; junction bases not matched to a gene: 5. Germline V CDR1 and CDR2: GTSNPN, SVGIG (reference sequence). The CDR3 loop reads CACPGTSGSYEQYF. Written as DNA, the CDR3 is TGTGCCTGTCCCGGGACTAGCGGATCCTACGAGCAGTACTTC.

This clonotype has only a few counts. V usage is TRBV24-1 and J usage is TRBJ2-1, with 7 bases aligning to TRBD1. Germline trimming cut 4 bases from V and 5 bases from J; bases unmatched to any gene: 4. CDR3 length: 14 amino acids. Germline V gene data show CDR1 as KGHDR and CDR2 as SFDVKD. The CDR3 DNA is TGTGCCACCAGTGACCCAGGGGGACACAATGAGCAGTTCTTC. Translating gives CATSDPGGHNEQFF.

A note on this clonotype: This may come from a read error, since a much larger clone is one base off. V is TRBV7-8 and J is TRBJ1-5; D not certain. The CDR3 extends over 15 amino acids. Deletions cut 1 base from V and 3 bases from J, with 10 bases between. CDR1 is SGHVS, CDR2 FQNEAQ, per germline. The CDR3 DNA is TGTGCCAGCAGCTTAGATCACACAGACAATCAGCCCCAGCATTTT. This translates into CASSLDHTDNQPQHF.

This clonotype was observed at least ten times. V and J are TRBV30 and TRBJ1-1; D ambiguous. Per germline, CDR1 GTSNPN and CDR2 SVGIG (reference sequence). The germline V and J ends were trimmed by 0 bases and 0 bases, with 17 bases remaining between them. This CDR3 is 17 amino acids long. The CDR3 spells CAWSVAGISNMNTEAFF. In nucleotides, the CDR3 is TGTGCCTGGAGTGTCGCCGGGATCTCTAACATGAACACTGAAGCTTTCTTT.

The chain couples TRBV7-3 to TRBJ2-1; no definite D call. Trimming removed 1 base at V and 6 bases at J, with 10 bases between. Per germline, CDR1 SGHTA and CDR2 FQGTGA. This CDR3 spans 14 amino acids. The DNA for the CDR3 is TGTGCCAGCAGCTTAAATTTCGATAGCAATGAGCAGTTCTTC. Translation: CASSLNFDSNEQFF.

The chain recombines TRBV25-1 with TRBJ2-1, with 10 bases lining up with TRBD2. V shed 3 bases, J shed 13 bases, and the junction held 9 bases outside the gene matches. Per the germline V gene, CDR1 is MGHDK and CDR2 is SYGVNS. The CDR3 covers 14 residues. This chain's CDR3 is CASSESSGSRYQFF. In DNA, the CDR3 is TGTGCCAGCAGTGAGTCTAGCGGGAGTAGGTACCAGTTCTTC.

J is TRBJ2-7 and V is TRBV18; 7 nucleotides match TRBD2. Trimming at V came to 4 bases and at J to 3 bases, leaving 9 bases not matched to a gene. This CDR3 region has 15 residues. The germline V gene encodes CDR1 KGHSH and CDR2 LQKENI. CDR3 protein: CASSLPSGYDYEQYF. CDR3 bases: TGTGCCAGCTCACTTCCTAGCGGATATGACTACGAGCAGTACTTC.

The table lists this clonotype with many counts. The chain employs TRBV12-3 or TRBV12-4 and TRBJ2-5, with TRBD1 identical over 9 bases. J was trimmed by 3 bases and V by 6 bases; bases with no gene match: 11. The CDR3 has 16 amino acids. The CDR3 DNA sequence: TGTGCCAGCAGCCAAGCACCCGGGACAGGGAAAGAGACCCAGTACTTC. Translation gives CASSQAPGTGKETQYF.

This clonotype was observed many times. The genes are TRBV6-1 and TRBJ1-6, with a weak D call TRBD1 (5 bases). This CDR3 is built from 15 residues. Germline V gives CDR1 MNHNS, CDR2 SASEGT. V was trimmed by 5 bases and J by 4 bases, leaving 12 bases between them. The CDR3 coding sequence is TGTGCCAGCAGTTACGGAGACAGTTATAATTCACCCCTCCACTTT. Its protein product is CASSYGDSYNSPLHF.

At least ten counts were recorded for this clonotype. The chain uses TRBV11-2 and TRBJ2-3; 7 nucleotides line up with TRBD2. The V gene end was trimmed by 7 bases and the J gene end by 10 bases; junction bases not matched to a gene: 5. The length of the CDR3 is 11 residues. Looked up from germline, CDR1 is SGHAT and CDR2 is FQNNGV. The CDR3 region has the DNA TGTGCCAGCACCCAGAGCGGGGCGCAGTATTTT. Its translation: CASTQSGAQYF.

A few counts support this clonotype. This CDR3 is CASRSGQGNGYTF. DNA for the CDR3: TGCGCCAGCAGATCGGGACAGGGAAATGGCTACACCTTC. The chain is built from TRBV5-1 and TRBJ1-2, with 9 bases aligning to TRBD1. The germline CDR1 and CDR2 sequences are SGHRS and YFSETQ. With 5 bases clipped from V and 6 bases from J, the junction kept 5 bases outside the gene matches. This CDR3 contains 13 residues.

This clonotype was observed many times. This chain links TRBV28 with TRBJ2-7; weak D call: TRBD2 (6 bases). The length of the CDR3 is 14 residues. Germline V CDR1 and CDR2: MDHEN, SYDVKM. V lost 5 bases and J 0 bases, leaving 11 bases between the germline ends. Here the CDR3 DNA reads TGTGCCAGCAGTCTACCGGGACTCTCCTACGAGCAGTACTTC. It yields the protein CASSLPGLSYEQYF. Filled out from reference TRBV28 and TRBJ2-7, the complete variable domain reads DVKVTQSSRYLVKRTGEKVFLECVQDMDHENMFWYRQDPGLGLRLIYFSYDVKMKEKGDIPEGYSVSREKKERFSLILESASTNQTSMYLCASSLPGLSYEQYFGPGTRLTVT.

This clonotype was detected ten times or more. The CDR3 bases are TGTGCCAGCAGTGGGGAACAGTCCCTCTTGGTGTATCGGACTGAAGCTTTCTTT. Translating gives CASSGEQSLLVYRTEAFF. This chain connects TRBV6-1 to TRBJ1-1; D is unclear. Trimming pared 4 bases from V and 5 bases from J, leaving 26 bases between. CDR1 and CDR2 (germline): MNHNS, SASEGT. CDR3 size: 18 residues.